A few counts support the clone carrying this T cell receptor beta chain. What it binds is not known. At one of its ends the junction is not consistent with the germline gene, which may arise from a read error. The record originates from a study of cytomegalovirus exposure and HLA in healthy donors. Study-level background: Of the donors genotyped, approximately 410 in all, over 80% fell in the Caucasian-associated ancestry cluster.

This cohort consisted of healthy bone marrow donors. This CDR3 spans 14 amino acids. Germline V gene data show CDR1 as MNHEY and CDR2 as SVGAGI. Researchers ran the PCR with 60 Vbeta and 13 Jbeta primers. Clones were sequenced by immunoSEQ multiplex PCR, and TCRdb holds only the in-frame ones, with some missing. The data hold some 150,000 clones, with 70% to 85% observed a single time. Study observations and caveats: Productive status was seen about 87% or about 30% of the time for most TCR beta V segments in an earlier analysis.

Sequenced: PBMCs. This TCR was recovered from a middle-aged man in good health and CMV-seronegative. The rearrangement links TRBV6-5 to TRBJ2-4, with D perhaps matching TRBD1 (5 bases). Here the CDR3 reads CASRNPGPKNSQYF. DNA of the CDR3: TGTGCCAGCAGAAACCCAGGGCCCAAAAACAGTCAGTACTTC.